This T cell receptor beta chain comes out of a study of control samples from healthy donors and cancer patients. TCRdb's table, derived via immunoSEQ multiplex PCR, lists solely in-frame clones and lacks some. The sample contains 150,000 to 200,000 clones, 90% to 95% of which appear only once. V lost 10 bases and J 3 bases, leaving 19 bases between the germline ends. CDR1 is LNHDA, CDR2 SQIVND, per germline (reference sequence). This CDR3 is built from 15 residues. This chain connects TRBV19 to TRBJ1-5, with D hard to call. The sequenced material came from blood. The TCR was taken from a woman aged 18-30 years in good health. CDR3 DNA: TGTGCCACCCAACAATCCGACGGCAACAATCAGCCCCAGCATTTT. Amino acid sequence: CATQQSDGNNQPQHF.